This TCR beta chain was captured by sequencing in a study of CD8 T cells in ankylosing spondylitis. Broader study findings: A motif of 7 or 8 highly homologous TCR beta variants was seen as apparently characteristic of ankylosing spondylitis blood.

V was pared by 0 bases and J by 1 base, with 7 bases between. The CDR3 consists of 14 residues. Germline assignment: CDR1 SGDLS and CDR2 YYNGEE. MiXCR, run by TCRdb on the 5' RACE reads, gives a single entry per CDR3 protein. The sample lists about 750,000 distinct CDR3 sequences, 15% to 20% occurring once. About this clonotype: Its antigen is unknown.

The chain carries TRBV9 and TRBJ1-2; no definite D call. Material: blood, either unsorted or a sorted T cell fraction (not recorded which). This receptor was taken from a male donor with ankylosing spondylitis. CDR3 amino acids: CASSVEGNNYGYTF. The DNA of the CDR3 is TGTGCCAGCAGCGTAGAGGGTAATAACTATGGCTACACCTTC. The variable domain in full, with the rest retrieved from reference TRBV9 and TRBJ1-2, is DSGVTQTPKHLITATGQRVTLRCSPRSGDLSVYWYQQSLDQGLQFLIQYYNGEERAKGNILERFSAQQFPDLHSELNLSSLELGDSALYFCASSVEGNNYGYTFGSGTRLTVV.